This T cell receptor beta chain was documented in a study of Graves' ophthalmopathy and Graves' hyperthyroidism. This clonotype was seen at least ten times. Its antigen is still unknown. General study points: Classification of ophthalmopathy versus stable hyperthyroidism by a 13-signature model yielded around 91% sensitivity and 75% to 84% specificity. Blood also contained most of the expanded thyroid clonotypes above 0.001 frequency.

The authors amplified TCR beta CDR3 regions, and they did so from RNA transcripts for repertoire sequencing. After a first-round RT-PCR with HTBI primers, a second-round multiplex PCR was run. TCRdb processed the multiplex PCR reads anew with MiXCR; each CDR3 protein has one entry. The sample lists about half a million distinct CDR3 sequences; 13% to 15% were seen once. Germline assignment: CDR1 DFQATT and CDR2 SNEGSKA (reference sequence). CDR3 size: 14 residues. Trimming at V came to 5 bases and at J to 2 bases, leaving 7 bases not matched to a gene. This chain joins TRBV20-1 and TRBJ2-5, with 8 bases lining up with TRBD2. The sequenced sample consisted of blood. The TCR comes from a woman aged 25 to 45 with Graves' ophthalmopathy. The CDR3 reads CSAWASGSQETQYF. The CDR3 DNA is TGCAGTGCTTGGGCTAGCGGGTCTCAAGAGACCCAGTACTTC.